This T cell receptor beta chain was captured in a study of cytomegalovirus exposure and HLA in healthy donors. Overall study results and limits: Confirmation was obtained in vitro that a few CMV-associated chains are specific for CMV antigens. Later analysis associated a missense DCLRE1C variant with TCR beta V- and J-gene trimming.

Trimming stripped 1 base from V and 5 bases from J, with 13 bases between. The CDR3 has 15 residues. Germline assignment: CDR1 SGHAT and CDR2 FQNNGV. It was with 60 Vbeta and 13 Jbeta primers that the PCR ran. Produced via immunoSEQ multiplex PCR; TCRdb's table is partial and in-frame only. The profile shows 100,000 to 150,000 clones, around 80% of them singletons. Of note for this clone: Its target is unknown.

The sequenced sample was PBMCs. The rearrangement links TRBV11-2 to TRBJ2-3; D is possibly TRBD2 (5 bases). The origin of this receptor is a woman under 30 in good health and CMV-seropositive. The CDR3 reads CASSLGSLALDTQYF. CDR3 coding DNA: TGTGCCAGCAGCTTAGGAAGCCTAGCATTAGATACGCAGTATTTT.